The source of this T cell receptor (beta chain) is a study of OX40 agonist ivuxolimab in advanced cancers. The trim removed 2 bases at V and 7 bases at J, leaving 7 bases unmatched. Germline V gene sequence: CDR1 LNHDA, CDR2 SQIVND (reference sequence). This CDR3 spans 14 amino acids. TCRdb's table, derived via immunoSEQ multiplex PCR, lists solely in-frame clones and lacks some. In the table there are about 70,000 clones, around 86% of which are singletons. The study, taken as a whole, reports: Clonal expansion was among the lowest in partial responders at 0.1-3.0 mg/kg, especially CD8+.

Points on this clone: Its antigen is unidentified.

Sequenced here: CD4+ or CD8+ T cells sorted from blood, sampled in a trial of the OX40 agonist ivuxolimab. This clonotype was sampled from an adult with an advanced solid tumor such as melanoma, head and neck, liver or kidney cancer. The V gene is TRBV19, the J gene TRBJ1-2; 7 bases agree with TRBD1. The CDR3 sequence is CASSIRQGERGYTF. CDR3 nucleotide sequence: TGTGCCAGTAGTATAAGACAGGGCGAGCGTGGCTACACCTTC. Supplemented by reference TRBV19 and TRBJ1-2, the full variable domain reads DGGITQSPKYLFRKEGQNVTLSCEQNLNHDAMYWYRQDPGQGLRLIYYSQIVNDFQKGDIAEGYSVSREKKESFPLTVTSAQKNPTAFYLCASSIRQGERGYTFGSGTRLTVV.